Presented here are 27 T cell receptor beta chains from one specimen sequenced in a study of CD8 T cells in ankylosing spondylitis. Study findings and constraints: A TCR beta motif of roughly 8 highly homologous variants appeared characteristic of ankylosing spondylitis blood.

TCRdb used MiXCR to reprocess the 5' RACE reads, holding one entry per CDR3 protein. The sample carries 450,000 or so distinct CDR3 sequences, roughly a quarter recorded once. Antigens of these TCRs are unknown. Sequencing was performed on blood, either unsorted or a sorted T cell fraction (not recorded which). The receptors stem from a male donor with ankylosing spondylitis.

This clonotype was counted a few times. The V and J genes are TRBV7-2 and TRBJ1-2; 8 nucleotides agree with TRBD1. This CDR3 has 17 amino acids. Germline V CDR1 and CDR2: SGHTA, FQGNSA. V lost 3 bases to trimming and J lost 1 base; unmatched junction nucleotides: 10. DNA for the CDR3: TGTGCCAGCAGCTTGGTCTACGGGACAGGTTATAACTATGGCTACACCTTC. Translated, it gives CASSLVYGTGYNYGYTF.

This clonotype was observed a handful of times. The rearrangement links TRBV20-1 to TRBJ2-1, with D perhaps TRBD2 (6 bases). This CDR3 has 15 residues. Germline assignment: CDR1 DFQATT and CDR2 SNEGSKA (reference sequence). V lost 6 bases to trimming and J lost 4 bases, with 19 bases between them. The CDR3 nucleotides read TGCAGTGCCGTTCCCCCGGCGGGACCTTACAATGAGCAGTTCTTC. As protein: CSAVPPAGPYNEQFF.

This clonotype was seen a few times. The rearrangement uses TRBV5-1 and TRBJ1-2; a weak D match, TRBD1 (5 bases). The CDR3 length is 12 residues. Trimming took off 1 base at V and 7 bases at J, with 8 bases between the two ends. Per the germline V gene, CDR1 is SGHRS and CDR2 is YFSETQ. Here the CDR3 reads CASSLKGPGYTF. In DNA, the CDR3 is TGCGCCAGCAGCTTGAAGGGGCCTGGCTACACCTTC.

This chain uses TRBV3-1 with TRBJ2-1; 7 positions match TRBD2. CDR1 and CDR2 (germline): LGHDT, YNNKEL (reference sequence). The CDR3 extends over 13 amino acids. The CDR3 DNA is TGTGCTGTAGCGGGCATAACCTACAATGAGCAGTTCTTC. Its translation: CAVAGITYNEQFF.

This clonotype was seen a few times. V and J are TRBV5-1 and TRBJ1-2, with a tentative D call TRBD1 (6 bases). The CDR3 totals 12 residues. Trimming took 3 bases from V and 8 from J, leaving 11 bases between them. Germline V lookup: CDR1 SGHRS, CDR2 YFSETQ. CDR3 residues: CASSSRGEGYTF. CDR3 bases: TGCGCCAGCAGCTCCAGGGGTGAAGGCTACACCTTC.

The V and J genes are TRBV5-6 and TRBJ2-1; TRBD1 aligns across 11 bases. Trimming at V came to 7 bases and at J to 6 bases, leaving 6 bases not matched to a gene. The CDR3 runs 14 residues. In germline, CDR1 is SGHDT, CDR2 YYEEEE. The CDR3 region has the DNA TGTGCCAGCTTAGGGACAGGGGGTGTCAATGAGCAGTTCTTC. Translation: CASLGTGGVNEQFF.

This clonotype was detected a few times. The rearrangement links TRBV20-1 to TRBJ2-7; 7 bases map to TRBD1. CDR1 and CDR2 (germline): DFQATT, SNEGSKA (reference sequence). CDR3 size: 12 residues. V trimming: 6 bases; J trimming: 3 bases; junction bases outside the gene matches: 5. The CDR3 nucleotides read TGCAGTGCGAGCCCAGGGGGCTACGAGCAGTACGTC. Encoded protein: CSASPGGYEQYV.

The V call is TRBV20-1, the J call TRBJ1-2; unclear D gene. The CDR3 has 13 residues. The V gene's germline CDR1 is DFQATT and CDR2 SNEGSKA (reference sequence). V lost 4 bases, J lost 4 bases, and 13 bases lay in between. CDR3 sequence reads: CSATSTVGYGYTF. The DNA for the CDR3 is TGCAGTGCTACCTCCACAGTTGGCTATGGCTACACCTTC.

This clonotype came up a few times. This sequence joins TRBV4-1 and TRBJ2-1; 9 nucleotides align to TRBD1. Germline CDR1 is MGHRA and CDR2 is YSYEKL. This CDR3 is 16 amino acids long. The V gene end was trimmed by 0 bases and the J gene end by 8 bases; junction bases not matched to a gene: 8. CDR3 loop: CASSQDRGQGTDEQFF. The CDR3, as DNA: TGCGCCAGCAGCCAAGATCGGGGACAGGGCACTGATGAGCAGTTCTTC.

This chain joins TRBV6-1 and TRBJ2-3; 7 positions match TRBD1. The CDR3 is 15 amino acids. Germline-derived CDR1 and CDR2 are MNHNS and SASEGT. The V gene end was trimmed by 6 bases and the J gene end by 3 bases; junction bases not matched to a gene: 9. CDR3 in amino acids: CASSRTGVQTDTQYF. The CDR3, as DNA: TGTGCCAGCAGCCGTACAGGGGTACAAACAGATACGCAGTATTTT.

This clonotype turned up a few times. This chain connects TRBV29-1 to TRBJ1-1; no definite D call. The germline V gene has CDR1 SQVTM and CDR2 ANQGSEA. The CDR3 has 12 residues. V was clipped by 0 bases and J by 5 bases, with 7 bases between them. CDR3 nucleotide sequence: TGCAGCGTTGAAGACCCAGAGACTGAAGCTTTCTTT. The encoded protein is CSVEDPETEAFF.

V is TRBV20-1 and J is TRBJ2-7, with 12 bases matching TRBD2. Trimming removed 3 bases from V and 5 bases from J; junction bases left unmatched: 14. CDR3 length equals 17 residues. Germline lookup yields CDR1 DFQATT and CDR2 SNEGSKA (reference sequence). The CDR3 bases are TGCAGTGCTAGGTCCCTCGGACTAGCGGGATTCGGGAACGAGCAGTACTTC. Its translation: CSARSLGLAGFGNEQYF.

The V gene is TRBV20-1, the J gene TRBJ2-1; D is perhaps TRBD1 or TRBD2 (6 bases each). The V gene's germline CDR1 is DFQATT and CDR2 SNEGSKA (reference sequence). With 0 bases removed from V and 2 bases from J, the gap between germline ends came to 11 bases. The CDR3 length is 15 residues. This CDR3 reads CSARDRRGAYNEQFF. DNA of the CDR3: TGCAGTGCTAGAGATCGGAGGGGGGCCTACAATGAGCAGTTCTTC.

The V and J genes are TRBV5-1 and TRBJ2-2, with no clear D. CDR1 and CDR2 (germline): SGHRS, YFSETQ. This CDR3 comprises 16 residues. V lost 4 bases to trimming and J lost 3 bases, with 16 bases between them. The CDR3 region has the DNA TGCGCCAGCAGCGCCTACGACGGTGAATACACCGGGGAGCTGTTTTTT. It encodes CASSAYDGEYTGELFF.

This chain joins TRBV10-3 and TRBJ1-5; tentative D call: TRBD1 (5 bases). Trimming removed 3 bases from V and 5 bases from J, with 17 bases in between. Germline CDR1 ENHRY, CDR2 SYGVKD. The CDR3 runs 16 residues. In nucleotides, the CDR3 is TGTGCCATCAGTGAAGGCAGGGCCAGAGAATATCAGCCCCAGCATTTT. It specifies CAISEGRAREYQPQHF.

V usage is TRBV20-1 and J usage is TRBJ1-3; maybe TRBD1 (5 bases). The V end lost 0 bases, the J end lost 0 bases, and 12 bases lay between the germline ends. Germline CDR1 and CDR2: DFQATT and SNEGSKA (reference sequence). The CDR3 has 16 amino acids. The CDR3 sequence is CSARDSGPISGNTIYF. CDR3 bases: TGCAGTGCTAGAGATTCGGGACCGATCTCTGGAAACACCATATATTTT.

CDR3 protein: CATSDPIGRGADTQYF. The CDR3 DNA is TGTGCCACCAGTGACCCGATCGGGAGGGGGGCAGATACGCAGTATTTT. The V call is TRBV24-1, the J call TRBJ2-3; TRBD2 matches 8 bases. Trimming at V came to 4 bases and at J to 4 bases, leaving 9 bases not matched to a gene. This CDR3 contains 16 residues. Per the germline V gene, CDR1 is KGHDR and CDR2 is SFDVKD.

The chain carries TRBV5-1 and TRBJ2-2, with D tentatively TRBD2 (5 bases). Trimming shortened V by 2 bases and J by 3 bases, and 14 bases separated the two germline ends. CDR3 length: 16 residues. CDR1 is SGHRS, CDR2 YFSETQ, per germline. CDR3 coding DNA: TGCGCCAGCAGCTTAGCACGTGGGAGTGACACCGGGGAGCTGTTTTTT. It is translated as CASSLARGSDTGELFF.

The gene calls are TRBV20-1 and TRBJ2-7; TRBD2 matches at 9 bases. Trimming cost V 3 bases and J 2 bases; bases outside gene matches: 11. Germline values: CDR1 DFQATT, CDR2 SNEGSKA (reference sequence). This CDR3 contains 16 residues. The CDR3 sequence: CSASDAGTSRPYEQYV. The CDR3 nucleotides read TGCAGTGCTAGTGACGCCGGGACTAGCAGGCCCTACGAGCAGTACGTC.

The J gene is TRBJ2-2, the V gene TRBV2; D is perhaps TRBD2 (7 bases). The CDR3 consists of 14 residues. V dropped 3 bases and J dropped 5 bases, with 10 bases sitting between them. Germline V gene lookup returns CDR1 SNHLY and CDR2 FYNNEI. As DNA, the CDR3 is TGTGCCAGCAGTGAGAGGGGGGGGACCGGGGAGCTGTTTTTT. Protein: CASSERGGTGELFF.

In this sample, this clonotype turned up a few times. This chain uses TRBV19 with TRBJ1-2; D perhaps matches TRBD1 (6 bases). V was trimmed by 6 bases and J by 2 bases, leaving 13 bases between them. This CDR3 comprises 14 residues. The germline V gene encodes CDR1 LNHDA and CDR2 SQIVND (reference sequence). CDR3 sequence: CASRTDRENYGYTF. The CDR3 DNA follows: TGTGCCAGTAGGACGGACAGAGAGAACTATGGCTACACCTTC. Variable domain in full (rest from reference TRBV19 and TRBJ1-2): DGGITQSPKYLFRKEGQNVTLSCEQNLNHDAMYWYRQDPGQGLRLIYYSQIVNDFQKGDIAEGYSVSREKKESFPLTVTSAQKNPTAFYLCASRTDRENYGYTFGSGTRLTVV.

V is TRBV7-9 and J is TRBJ1-1; 7 positions match TRBD1. Germline lookup yields CDR1 SEHNR and CDR2 FQNEAQ (reference sequence). V was pared by 5 bases and J by 0 bases, with 6 bases of the junction left unmatched. The length of the CDR3 is 15 residues. The DNA for the CDR3 is TGTGCCAGCAGCCCGAAAGACAGGGTGAACACTGAAGCTTTCTTT. Encoded protein: CASSPKDRVNTEAFF.

This clonotype was detected only a few times. CDR3 sequence (DNA): TGTGCCACCATACTATACAGGTTAGCCAAAAACATTCAGTACTTC. It yields the protein CATILYRLAKNIQYF. The chain couples TRBV24-1 to TRBJ2-4, with D possibly matching TRBD1 (5 bases). Germline V CDR1 and CDR2: KGHDR, SFDVKD. This CDR3 is 15 amino acids long. Trimming left V 8 bases short and J 0 bases short, with 13 bases between.

This clonotype was found a few times. The chain recombines TRBV12-3 or TRBV12-4 with TRBJ2-6; D is perhaps TRBD1 (5 bases). This CDR3 spans 16 amino acids. V lost 1 base and J lost 0, with 7 bases in between. The CDR3 here is CASSLVTGSGANVLTF. Here the CDR3 DNA reads TGTGCCAGCAGTTTAGTCACAGGCTCTGGGGCCAACGTCCTGACTTTC.

This chain links TRBV12-3 or TRBV12-4 with TRBJ1-1; D not certain. The CDR3 loop spans 14 amino acids. V was trimmed by 5 bases and J by 0 bases, leaving 10 bases between them. CDR3 in DNA: TGTGCCAGCAGTCGAGTTGTAATGAACACTGAAGCTTTCTTT. It codes for CASSRVVMNTEAFF.

This clonotype was counted only a few times. The chain has TRBV12-3 or TRBV12-4 and TRBJ1-5; D is ambiguous. The V gene lost 5 bases and the J gene lost 6 bases, with 8 bases spanning the gap. This CDR3 has 12 amino acids. Here the CDR3 reads CASSTPPQPQHF. CDR3 nucleotides: TGTGCCAGCAGTACACCCCCTCAGCCCCAGCATTTT.

This clonotype was picked up a small number of times. The rearrangement links TRBV15 to TRBJ2-1; D is undetermined. The germline V gene encodes CDR1 LNHNV and CDR2 YYDKDF (reference sequence). The V end was cut by 1 base, the J end by 1 base, with 5 bases between. The CDR3 length is 14 residues. CDR3 sequence (DNA): TGTGCCACCAGCAGAGTTAGGTCCTACAATGAGCAGTTCTTC. Translated: CATSRVRSYNEQFF.